Presented here are 7 T cell receptor beta chains from one specimen sequenced in a study of identical twins. TCRdb used MiXCR to reprocess the 5' RACE reads, holding one entry per CDR3 protein. Of fewer than 350,000 distinct CDR3 sequences in the sample, 8% to 9% were seen once. These data also featured in a second study, about yellow fever vaccine responses in identical twins.

The sequenced sample consisted of memory (CD45RO+) T cells sorted from blood. The receptors were sampled from a woman aged 18-30 years in good health.

This clonotype has only a few counts. V gene TRBV20-1 combines with J gene TRBJ2-3; TRBD2 is a possible D gene (5 bases). This CDR3 region has 12 residues. The germline V gene encodes CDR1 DFQATT and CDR2 SNEGSKA (reference sequence). Trimming left V 6 bases short and J 3 bases short, with 10 bases between. The CDR3 DNA follows: TGCAGTGCAAAACTAGATACAGATACGCAGTATTTT. Translated: CSAKLDTDTQYF.

This clonotype was observed many times. This chain uses TRBV5-1 with TRBJ2-2, with D unresolved. Germline-derived CDR1 and CDR2 are SGHRS and YFSETQ. The V gene lost 3 bases and the J gene lost 5 bases, with 11 bases spanning the gap. The CDR3 is 14 amino acids. CDR3 DNA: TGCGCCAGCAGCTCTGATCAAATAACCGGGGAGCTGTTTTTT. It yields the protein CASSSDQITGELFF.

This clonotype was counted many times. J is TRBJ2-7 and V is TRBV12-3 or TRBV12-4, with 9 bases aligning to TRBD2. This CDR3 has 16 amino acids. Trimming at V came to 6 bases and at J to 1 base, leaving 10 bases not matched to a gene. DNA for the CDR3: TGTGCCAGCAGCCGACTGACTAGCGGCAATTCCTACGAGCAGTACTTC. This gives the protein CASSRLTSGNSYEQYF.

This clonotype came up many times. The V and J genes are TRBV12-3 or TRBV12-4 and TRBJ2-7, with TRBD1 identical over 8 bases. V trimming: 5 bases; J trimming: 4 bases; junction bases outside the gene matches: 13. The CDR3 has 16 residues. CDR3 nucleotide sequence: TGTGCCAGCAGTCTGGGTGGGGGCAGGGGGCGGTACGAGCAGTACTTC. Amino acid sequence: CASSLGGGRGRYEQYF.

This clonotype has at least ten counts. The chain employs TRBV6-5 and TRBJ2-6, with 7 positions matching TRBD1. The V gene end was trimmed by 2 bases and the J gene end by 0 bases; junction bases not matched to a gene: 4. The CDR3 length is 17 residues. Looked up from germline, CDR1 is MNHEY and CDR2 is SVGAGI. The CDR3 DNA reads as TGTGCCAGCAGTTACGGTACAGGGGACTCTGGGGCCAACGTCCTGACTTTC. This sequence encodes CASSYGTGDSGANVLTF.

The chain couples TRBV15 to TRBJ2-5, with TRBD1 matching 7 bases. Germline V gene data show CDR1 as LNHNV and CDR2 as YYDKDF (reference sequence). The V gene end was trimmed by 2 bases and the J gene end by 1 base; junction bases not matched to a gene: 7. The CDR3 loop spans 16 amino acids. This CDR3 reads CATSRNRQGGQETQYF. The CDR3 bases are TGTGCCACCAGCAGAAACAGACAGGGCGGCCAAGAGACCCAGTACTTC.

There are many counts of this clonotype. The chain has TRBV27 and TRBJ1-5, with D unclear. The length of the CDR3 is 13 residues. CDR1 and CDR2 (germline): MNHEY, SMNVEV (reference sequence). The V end was cut by 3 bases, the J end by 2 bases, with 5 bases between. This chain's CDR3 is CASSFNGNQPQHF. CDR3 sequence (DNA): TGTGCCAGCAGTTTCAACGGCAATCAGCCCCAGCATTTT.